This T cell receptor (beta chain) was recorded in a study of T-cell reconstitution after alpha-beta-depleted transplantation in children. The TCRbeta library incorporated unique molecular identifiers. TCRdb re-derived calls from the PCR reads in MiXCR, one entry per CDR3 protein. The data contain about 500,000 distinct CDR3 sequences, over 25% of them singletons. This CDR3 region has 14 residues. CDR1 MNHEY and CDR2 SVGAGI come from the germline V gene. The V and J ends lost 6 bases and 3 bases respectively, with 12 bases between them. This sequence originates from a human donor who donated a stem cell graft to a child with aplastic anemia. This sequence joins TRBV6-5 and TRBJ2-4, with D unresolved. Sequencing was performed on PBMCs from the stem cell graft donor, taken from the stem cell graft. The CDR3 region has the DNA TGTGCCAGCAGCTACGACCCCGACAAAAACATTCAGTACTTC. Its translation is CASSYDPDKNIQYF.